This T cell receptor beta chain was identified in a study of long-term antiretroviral therapy in people with HIV. Germline values: CDR1 MNHEY, CDR2 SVGAGI. This CDR3 is built from 15 residues. V lost 6 bases, J lost 4 bases, and 10 bases stayed unmatched. Donors needed at least one pre-ART PBMC sample plus at least two post-ART samples. None of the participants with HIV were treated outside the United States. Run at survey level, the immunoSEQ assay was version v3.0. Researchers set sequencing to target roughly 35,000-55,000 T-cell genomes per sample. Profiled with immunoSEQ multiplex PCR; TCRdb holds only in-frame clones, not every one. The data show tens of thousands of clones, 82% seen once.

The source is a man in his late teens or twenties with HIV. Sample: unsorted PBMCs, taken 0.3 years after starting antiretroviral therapy. The rearrangement joins TRBV6-5 to TRBJ2-7, with TRBD1 matching over 9 bases. The CDR3 here is CASRIPGQGRYEQYF. CDR3 bases: TGTGCCAGCAGGATACCGGGACAGGGACGTTACGAGCAGTACTTC.